This T cell receptor (beta chain) derives from a study of T-cell memory formation after mild COVID-19. Across the study: TCR clusters largely stayed donor specific. The study's findings and limits: Clones contracting over day 15 to 85 were CD4/CD8 balanced, with later expanders leaning CD4+.

Constant-segment primers served in 5'RACE that generated TCR alpha and TCR beta cDNA libraries bearing sample barcodes and UMIs. One entry per CDR3 protein results from TCRdb running MiXCR on the 5' RACE reads. This sample has 180,000 or so distinct CDR3 sequences, with roughly 17% found just once. For this clonotype: Its antigen is unknown.

Germline V gives CDR1 SQVTM, CDR2 ANQGSEA. The CDR3 spans 9 residues. V was shortened by 5 bases and J by 7 bases, with 6 bases between the two germline ends. Sample: PBMCs or a T cell subset sorted from them (not recorded which). This chain links TRBV29-1 with TRBJ2-7; tentative D call: TRBD1 (5 bases). This receptor was obtained from an adult woman who had mild COVID-19 (a few samples of this study predate the infection). Cell type and time point are not known. The chain's CDR3 is CSVPGEQYF. CDR3 coding DNA: TGCAGCGTTCCAGGGGAGCAGTACTTC.